These 14 T cell receptor beta chains came from one sample sequenced in a study of T cells after yellow fever vaccination. A single record per CDR3 protein comes from TCRdb applying MiXCR to the 5' RACE reads. The sample lists roughly 30,000 distinct CDR3 sequences; 10% to 13% were seen once. Sequencing used PBMCs, either bulk or a sorted T-cell subset (CD4+, CD8+, memory, or dextramer-sorted; not recorded which), obtained more than 14 days after the first yellow fever vaccination. The receptors here all came from a man aged 18 to 30 who received the YFV17D yellow fever vaccine.

This clonotype was seen many times. CDR3 DNA sequence: TGCGCCAGCAGTCTTGAGGTAGGCACTGAAGCTTTCTTT. Translating gives CASSLEVGTEAFF. This rearrangement joins TRBV5-1 to TRBJ1-1, with D uncertain. Germline lookup yields CDR1 SGHRS and CDR2 YFSETQ. V was shortened by 5 bases and J by 4 bases, with 12 bases between the two germline ends. This CDR3 contains 13 residues.

This clonotype appeared many times. The chain links TRBV3-1 to TRBJ2-1, with TRBD2 identical over 7 bases. Germline V gene lookup returns CDR1 LGHDT and CDR2 YNNKEL (reference sequence). This CDR3 is 15 amino acids long. Losses at the gene ends were 6 bases for V and 2 bases for J; bases not matched to a gene: 7. The CDR3 is CASRPGGGPYNEQFF. The CDR3 DNA reads TGTGCCAGCAGGCCTGGGGGGGGACCCTACAATGAGCAGTTCTTC.

In its sample, this clonotype was seen many times. The V gene is TRBV12-3 or TRBV12-4, the J gene TRBJ1-1; the D gene is possibly TRBD1 (5 bases). The length of the CDR3 is 11 residues. Deletions cut 8 bases from V and 5 bases from J, with 9 bases between. The CDR3 DNA reads as TGTGCCAGCTCACGGGGGACTGAAGCTTTCTTT. Its translation: CASSRGTEAFF.

Many counts were recorded for this clonotype. The V gene is TRBV14, the J gene TRBJ2-1; D is ambiguous. The CDR3 runs to 18 residues. Trimming pared 2 bases from V and 0 bases from J, leaving 17 bases between. CDR1 and CDR2 from the germline V gene are SGHDN and FVKESK. This CDR3 reads CASSQYTGGSSSYNEQFF. The DNA for the CDR3 is TGTGCCAGCAGCCAATATACGGGCGGTTCGAGCTCCTACAATGAGCAGTTCTTC.

In this sample, this clonotype turned up many times. V is TRBV7-2 and J is TRBJ1-1; a possible D gene is TRBD1 (6 bases). The CDR3 contains 16 residues. Germline V CDR1 and CDR2: SGHTA, FQGNSA. V was trimmed by 1 base and J by 1 base, leaving 13 bases between them. CDR3 region: CASSLGGTPSNTEAFF. The CDR3, as DNA: TGTGCCAGCAGCTTAGGGGGGACACCCTCGAACACTGAAGCTTTCTTT.

With regard to this clonotype: The junction departs from germline at one end; a sequencing error may be responsible. The rearrangement uses TRBV12-3 or TRBV12-4 and TRBJ1-1; D unclear. The CDR3 has 12 amino acids. CDR3 region: CSSTQVDTEAFF. The CDR3 DNA reads TGTTCCAGCACCCAAGTTGACACTGAAGCTTTCTTT.

This rearrangement joins TRBV7-2 to TRBJ2-6, with TRBD1 identical over 9 bases. Per the germline V gene, CDR1 is SGHTA and CDR2 is FQGNSA. After removal of 4 bases from V and 0 bases from J, the junction contained 4 bases not matched to a gene. This CDR3 region has 17 residues. The CDR3 region has the DNA TGTGCCAGCAGCTGGGGACAGGGACTCTCTGGGGCCAACGTCCTGACTTTC. It codes for CASSWGQGLSGANVLTF.

This clonotype was seen at least ten times. This rearrangement joins TRBV5-1 to TRBJ2-1, with 9 bases fitting TRBD2. The CDR3 consists of 17 residues. Germline CDR1 SGHRS, CDR2 YFSETQ. After removal of 3 bases from V and 0 bases from J, the junction contained 7 bases not matched to a gene. CDR3 region: CASSSSAGGSSYNEQFF. The CDR3 DNA reads as TGCGCCAGCAGCTCGTCAGCGGGGGGAAGCTCCTACAATGAGCAGTTCTTC.

The rearrangement joins TRBV20-1 to TRBJ2-5; possibly TRBD2 for D (7 bases). V was clipped by 3 bases and J by 4 bases, with 12 bases between them. This CDR3 region has 13 residues. Germline CDR1 DFQATT, CDR2 SNEGSKA (reference sequence). CDR3 nucleotides: TGCAGTGCTAGTGGAGGGGGGGGAGAGACCCAGTACTTC. This sequence encodes CSASGGGGETQYF.

This clonotype was seen ten or more times. The rearrangement uses TRBV7-2 and TRBJ2-7, with TRBD1 matching 8 bases. The CDR3 is 13 residues long. The V and J ends lost 4 bases and 6 bases, in that order; junction bases with no gene match: 5. Germline loops: CDR1 SGHTA, CDR2 FQGNSA. The CDR3 region is CASSSTGTGEQYF. The CDR3 DNA reads TGTGCCAGCAGCTCCACAGGGACAGGCGAGCAGTACTTC.

This chain connects TRBV7-9 to TRBJ2-5; 8 positions match TRBD2. The germline V gene encodes CDR1 SEHNR and CDR2 FQNEAQ (reference sequence). The trim removed 5 bases at V and 3 bases at J, leaving 8 bases unmatched. This CDR3 has 15 amino acids. In nucleotides, the CDR3 is TGTGCCAGCAGCCCAACGGGGGGGGCTAAAGAGACCCAGTACTTC. Translation gives CASSPTGGAKETQYF.

This clonotype was counted ten times or more. V gene TRBV19 combines with J gene TRBJ1-1; 10 nucleotides match TRBD1. CDR3 size: 17 residues. Germline V gene lookup returns CDR1 LNHDA and CDR2 SQIVND (reference sequence). With V trimmed by 7 bases and J by 3 bases, 14 bases remained unmatched. The CDR3 reads CASNSYDRGQEDTEAFF. The CDR3 DNA reads as TGTGCCAGTAATTCCTATGACAGGGGGCAAGAGGACACTGAAGCTTTCTTT.

As concerns this clonotype: This may stem from a read error, because a much larger clone lies one nucleotide away. J is TRBJ2-7 and V is TRBV20-1; TRBD1 aligns across 9 bases. The germline V gene has CDR1 DFQATT and CDR2 SNEGSKA (reference sequence). This CDR3 region has 16 residues. CDR3 amino acids: CTARGGTGFPTYEQYV. As DNA, the CDR3 is TGCACTGCTAGAGGCGGGACAGGGTTCCCGACATACGAGCAGTACGTC.

This clonotype was counted ten times or more. The J gene is TRBJ1-2, the V gene TRBV19, with unresolved D. The germline V and J ends were trimmed by 6 bases and 7 bases, with 15 bases remaining between them. Germline V CDR1 and CDR2: LNHDA, SQIVND (reference sequence). The CDR3 consists of 13 residues. CDR3 sequence (DNA): TGTGCCAGTAGAAGATCCCCGATGGCTGGCTACACCTTC. Its protein product is CASRRSPMAGYTF.